These 26 T cell receptor beta chains were all obtained from the same sample, sequenced in a study of blood T cell repertoires in COVID-19. Libraries were prepared by immunoSEQ multiplex PCR; TCRdb keeps only in-frame clonotypes and omits some of them. In the table there are around 79,000 clones, approximately 90% of which are singletons. Sequenced material: peripheral blood. The origin of the receptors is a human donor in a cohort sampled during active COVID-19.

The chain joins TRBV30 to TRBJ2-7, with 10 bases that match TRBD1. V shed 4 bases, J shed 3 bases, and the junction held 3 bases outside the gene matches. This CDR3 has 13 residues. Germline V gives CDR1 GTSNPN, CDR2 SVGIG (reference sequence). CDR3 sequence: CAWTDRGHYEQYF. The CDR3 nucleotides read TGTGCCTGGACCGACAGGGGGCACTACGAGCAGTACTTC.

This clone was observed a handful of times. At the DNA level, this CDR3 is encoded by other sequences in the same sample as well. The V and J genes are TRBV20-1 and TRBJ1-5; D perhaps matches TRBD1 (5 bases). Germline loops: CDR1 DFQATT, CDR2 SNEGSKA (reference sequence). The CDR3 loop spans 15 amino acids. Trimming cost V 3 bases and J 0 bases, with 12 bases left between them. DNA for the CDR3: TGCAGTGCTAGTGTTGGGGGGATTAGCAATCAGCCCCAGCATTTT. It yields the protein CSASVGGISNQPQHF.

The V gene is TRBV29-1, the J gene TRBJ2-5; 11 nucleotides match TRBD2. Looked up from germline, CDR1 is SQVTM and CDR2 is ANQGSEA. The V and J ends lost 6 bases and 2 bases, in that order; junction bases with no gene match: 8. The length of the CDR3 is 15 residues. Here the CDR3 reads CSVEPGLAAQETQYF. Here the CDR3 DNA reads TGCAGCGTGGAGCCGGGACTAGCGGCTCAAGAGACCCAGTACTTC.

The chain is built from TRBV5-1 and TRBJ1-4; tentatively, D is TRBD1 (5 bases). This CDR3 has 14 residues. V shed 0 bases and J shed 8 bases, with 11 bases lying between them. Germline V gives CDR1 SGHRS, CDR2 YFSETQ. CDR3 loop: CASSLGGYLEKLFF. For the CDR3, the DNA is TGCGCCAGCAGCTTGGGGGGCTACCTGGAAAAACTGTTTTTT.

The chain joins TRBV5-1 to TRBJ1-2, with 7 bases lining up with TRBD1. The CDR3 is 13 residues long. Germline CDR1 SGHRS, CDR2 YFSETQ. V was pared by 4 bases and J by 3 bases, with 3 bases of the junction left unmatched. The CDR3 sequence: CASSLTGDYGYTF. The DNA of the CDR3 is TGCGCCAGCAGCCTAACAGGGGACTATGGCTACACCTTC.

V usage is TRBV3-1 (or the pseudogene TRBV3-2) and J usage is TRBJ2-3; 9 bases align to TRBD2. Per the germline V gene, CDR1 is LGHDT and CDR2 is YNNKEL (reference sequence). CDR3 length equals 17 residues. The trim removed 8 bases at V and 3 bases at J, leaving 15 bases unmatched. CDR3 nucleotide sequence: TGTGCCAGCCGAATCGGCGGGGGGGCTTTGGGAACAGATACGCAGTATTTT. It codes for CASRIGGGALGTDTQYF.

This rearrangement joins TRBV29-1 to TRBJ1-1; perhaps TRBD1 as D (6 bases). In germline, CDR1 is SQVTM, CDR2 ANQGSEA. V shed 1 base and J shed 3 bases, with 12 bases lying between them. This CDR3 comprises 14 residues. The CDR3 reads CSVEAGTIDTEAFF. The DNA for the CDR3 is TGCAGCGTTGAAGCCGGGACAATTGACACTGAAGCTTTCTTT.

The chain employs TRBV5-1 and TRBJ2-7; 9 bases match TRBD1. CDR1 is SGHRS, CDR2 YFSETQ, per germline. V lost 3 bases to trimming and J lost 3 bases; unmatched junction nucleotides: 4. The CDR3 runs to 14 residues. In DNA form, the CDR3 reads TGCGCCAGCAGCTCCGCGGGACAGGGCTACGAGCAGTACTTC. Protein sequence: CASSSAGQGYEQYF.

V gene TRBV18 combines with J gene TRBJ2-3; weak D call: TRBD2 (6 bases). Per germline, CDR1 KGHSH and CDR2 LQKENI. The V end lost 2 bases, the J end lost 0 bases, and 12 bases lay between the germline ends. The CDR3 loop spans 16 amino acids. As DNA, the CDR3 is TGTGCCAGCTCACCAATAGCGGCCGGGAGCACAGATACGCAGTATTTT. Residues: CASSPIAAGSTDTQYF. The whole variable domain, remainder taken from reference TRBV18 and TRBJ2-3, is NAGVMQNPRHLVRRRGQEARLRCSPMKGHSHVYWYRQLPEEGLKFMVYLQKENIIDESGMPKERFSAEFPKEGPSILRIQQVVRGDSAAYFCASSPIAAGSTDTQYFGPGTRLTVL.

The chain links TRBV15 to TRBJ1-1; TRBD1 matches at 8 bases. V lost 0 bases and J lost 5; bases outside the gene matches: 11. Germline-derived CDR1 and CDR2 are LNHNV and YYDKDF (reference sequence). This CDR3 region has 17 residues. CDR3 amino acids: CATSRDRARGRETEAFF. CDR3 bases: TGTGCCACCAGCAGAGATAGGGCCAGGGGGCGGGAAACTGAAGCTTTCTTT.

V usage is TRBV27 and J usage is TRBJ2-7; 8 bases are a match to TRBD1. There are 14 residues in the CDR3. J lost 3 bases, V lost 2 bases, and 3 bases had no gene match. Germline V gives CDR1 MNHEY, CDR2 SMNVEV (reference sequence). The CDR3 DNA reads as TGTGCCAGCAGTTTAGGACAGGGTAACTACGAGCAGTACTTC. Translated, it gives CASSLGQGNYEQYF.

The chain couples TRBV15 to TRBJ2-5; D not resolved. The ends were cut back, 6 bases at V and 2 bases at J, with 10 bases in the middle. The CDR3 length is 13 residues. The germline V gene has CDR1 LNHNV and CDR2 YYDKDF (reference sequence). CDR3 coding DNA: TGTGCCACCAGTCTCCGAGAACAAGAGACCCAGTACTTC. Protein: CATSLREQETQYF.

The J gene is TRBJ1-1, the V gene TRBV25-1; tentative D call: TRBD1 (6 bases). The CDR3 totals 15 residues. Between the trimmed V and J ends, which lost 0 bases and 7 bases, there was a span of 15 bases. The V gene's germline CDR1 is MGHDK and CDR2 SYGVNS. The CDR3 DNA is TGTGCCAGCAGTGAATACGCCGCGGGGGCTGGTGAAGCTTTCTTT. This gives the protein CASSEYAAGAGEAFF. The complete variable domain, with remaining parts taken from reference TRBV25-1 and TRBJ1-1, reads EADIYQTPRYLVIGTGKKITLECSQTMGHDKMYWYQQDPGMELHLIHYSYGVNSTEKGDLSSESTVSRIRTEHFPLTLESARPSHTSQYLCASSEYAAGAGEAFFGQGTRLTVV.

This clone was seen a single time. The chain has TRBV2 and TRBJ2-2; D is perhaps TRBD1 (5 bases). V dropped 6 bases and J dropped 5 bases, with 10 bases sitting between them. Looked up from germline, CDR1 is SNHLY and CDR2 is FYNNEI. There are 13 residues in the CDR3. CDR3: CASRRDSTGELFF. CDR3 DNA sequence: TGTGCCAGCAGGCGCGACAGTACCGGGGAGCTGTTTTTT.

This clone has just one count. The J gene is TRBJ2-3, the V gene TRBV25-1, with 10 bases aligning to TRBD1. V lost 3 bases and J lost 1; bases outside the gene matches: 7. Germline assignment: CDR1 MGHDK and CDR2 SYGVNS. There are 17 residues in the CDR3. Here the CDR3 DNA reads TGTGCCAGCAGTGAGAGGAGAGGGACAGGGGGCACAGATACGCAGTATTTT. It specifies CASSERRGTGGTDTQYF.

Only a few counts were recorded for this clone. The chain employs TRBV30 and TRBJ1-2, with D perhaps TRBD1 (6 bases). Germline V gene data show CDR1 as GTSNPN and CDR2 as SVGIG (reference sequence). Trimming stripped 8 bases from V and 5 bases from J, with 15 bases between. This CDR3 has 12 amino acids. CDR3 in DNA: TGTGCCGCAACTACGGGACATTATGGCTACACCTTC. As protein: CAATTGHYGYTF.

This clone was found once. The chain couples TRBV7-8 to TRBJ2-3, with 9 bases that match TRBD2. CDR1 and CDR2 (germline): SGHVS, FQNEAQ. CDR3 length: 18 residues. After removal of 5 bases from V and 1 base from J, the junction contained 13 bases not matched to a gene. CDR3 coding DNA: TGTGCCAGCAGCAAATCAAGACTAGCGGCTACCCGCACAGATACGCAGTATTTT. Translation: CASSKSRLAATRTDTQYF.

The sample holds a few counts of this clone. The genes are TRBV28 and TRBJ2-5, with 8 bases identical to TRBD2. CDR3 length: 16 residues. Per the germline V gene, CDR1 is MDHEN and CDR2 is SYDVKM. V lost 6 bases, J lost 5 bases, and 14 bases stayed unmatched. CDR3 protein: CASSPFSGIAQETQYF. CDR3 DNA: TGTGCCAGCAGCCCCTTTAGCGGGATTGCGCAGGAGACCCAGTACTTC.

The V gene is TRBV28, the J gene TRBJ1-2; 8 positions match TRBD1. Germline CDR1 reads MDHEN; CDR2 reads SYDVKM. With 6 bases clipped from V and 4 bases from J, the junction kept 4 bases outside the gene matches. The CDR3 contains 13 residues. CDR3 loop: CASSVGQGYGYTF. The DNA of the CDR3 is TGTGCCAGCAGCGTCGGACAGGGCTATGGCTACACCTTC.

V gene TRBV12-3 or TRBV12-4 combines with J gene TRBJ1-2; D remains ambiguous. Deletions cut 1 base from V and 8 bases from J, with 8 bases between. The CDR3 extends over 12 amino acids. CDR3 protein: CASSLELEGYTF. In DNA form, the CDR3 reads TGTGCCAGCAGTTTAGAGCTGGAGGGCTACACCTTC.

V and J are TRBV28 and TRBJ2-7; 12 bases align to TRBD1. CDR3 length: 15 residues. After removal of 6 bases from V and 4 bases from J, the junction contained 7 bases not matched to a gene. In germline, CDR1 is MDHEN, CDR2 SYDVKM. The CDR3 DNA reads as TGTGCCAGCAGCCAACCGGGACAGGGGGCTTACGAGCAGTACTTC. It is translated as CASSQPGQGAYEQYF.

This clone was seen a single time. The chain couples TRBV7-3 to TRBJ2-1; 9 bases are a match to TRBD2. Germline V gene data show CDR1 as SGHTA and CDR2 as FQGTGA. V lost 6 bases, J lost 3 bases, and 6 bases stayed unmatched. This CDR3 is 15 amino acids long. The CDR3 DNA sequence: TGTGCCAGCAGTCCCGGGACTAGCTACTACAATGAGCAGTTCTTC. It yields the protein CASSPGTSYYNEQFF.

The chain has TRBV19 and TRBJ2-1, with TRBD2 matching 10 bases. The CDR3 is made up of 15 amino acids. Germline CDR1 LNHDA, CDR2 SQIVND (reference sequence). Trimming cost V 3 bases and J 5 bases; bases outside gene matches: 4. CDR3 sequence (DNA): TGTGCCAGTAGTATTTCAGCGGGGGGGCACAATGAGCAGTTCTTC. Translation: CASSISAGGHNEQFF. Based on the CDR3 plus reference TRBV19 and TRBJ2-1, the full variable domain is DGGITQSPKYLFRKEGQNVTLSCEQNLNHDAMYWYRQDPGQGLRLIYYSQIVNDFQKGDIAEGYSVSREKKESFPLTVTSAQKNPTAFYLCASSISAGGHNEQFFGPGTRLTVL.

This chain joins TRBV5-1 and TRBJ2-3, with 11 bases matching TRBD1. Trimming took 4 bases from V and 4 from J; bases not matched to a gene: 8. Looked up from germline, CDR1 is SGHRS and CDR2 is YFSETQ. This CDR3 contains 16 residues. Here the CDR3 reads CASSSGQGAMADTQYF. The CDR3 DNA reads TGCGCCAGCAGCAGCGGACAGGGGGCCATGGCAGATACGCAGTATTTT.

J is TRBJ2-1 and V is TRBV12-5; 9 bases are shared with TRBD2. Trimming took 6 bases from V and 4 from J; bases not matched to a gene: 7. Per germline, CDR1 LGHNT and CDR2 FRNRAP. The CDR3 has 15 residues. The CDR3 bases are TGTGCTAGTGGCAAGACTAGCGGATATTACAATGAGCAGTTCTTC. Translating it yields CASGKTSGYYNEQFF.

This chain joins TRBV7-2 and TRBJ1-5, with D hard to call. This CDR3 comprises 12 residues. Deletions cut 2 bases from V and 5 bases from J, with 4 bases between. Germline loops: CDR1 SGHTA, CDR2 FQGNSA. The CDR3 DNA is TGTGCCAGCAGCTTAAGAGATCAGCCCCAGCATTTT. It is translated as CASSLRDQPQHF.